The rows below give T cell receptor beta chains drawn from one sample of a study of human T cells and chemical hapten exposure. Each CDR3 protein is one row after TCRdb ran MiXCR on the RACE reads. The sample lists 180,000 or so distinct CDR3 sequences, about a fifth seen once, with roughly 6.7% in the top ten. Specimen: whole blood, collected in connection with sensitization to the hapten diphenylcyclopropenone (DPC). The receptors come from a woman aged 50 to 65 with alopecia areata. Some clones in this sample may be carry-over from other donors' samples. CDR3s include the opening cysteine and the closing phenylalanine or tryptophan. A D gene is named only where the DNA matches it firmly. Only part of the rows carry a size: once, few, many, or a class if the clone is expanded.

DNA: TGCAGTGCTAGTACGGCTCTCTCGGGCTCACCCCTCCACTTT
CDR3: CSASTALSGSPLHF
J: TRBJ1-6
size: few
V: TRBV20-1
D: NA

DNA: TGCGCCAGCAGTGAGTCGTTTGGCGGGAGTCGGGCAGATACGCAGTATTTT
CDR3: CASSESFGGSRADTQYF
J: TRBJ2-3
size: NA
V: TRBV10-2
D: TRBD2

DNA: TGTGCCACCAGCACTGGGGGTTGGGAGACCCAGTACTTC
CDR3: CATSTGGWETQYF
J: TRBJ2-5
size: once
V: TRBV15
D: NA

DNA: TGTGCCTGGACCCCGGGGACAGCGACTAATGAAAAACTGTTTTTT
CDR3: CAWTPGTATNEKLFF
J: TRBJ1-4
size: NA
V: TRBV30
D: TRBD1

DNA: TGTGCCAGCAGTGCATCACTAGCGGGAGGGCCGTCCTACAATGAGCAGTTCTTC
CDR3: CASSASLAGGPSYNEQFF
J: TRBJ2-1
size: NA
V: TRBV28
D: TRBD2

DNA: TGTGCCAGCAGCTGGCGTGGCACAGATACGCAGTATTTT
CDR3: CASSWRGTDTQYF
J: TRBJ2-3
size: NA
V: TRBV5-4
D: NA

DNA: TGTGCCAGCAGGGAAACAGGGCTGAGCTCCTACGAGCAGTACTTC
CDR3: CASRETGLSSYEQYF
J: TRBJ2-7
size: NA
V: TRBV6-1
D: NA

DNA: TGTGCCAGCAGACAACCGGGCAGGGGGTATGAGCAGTTCTTC
CDR3: CASRQPGRGYEQFF
J: TRBJ2-1
size: NA
V: TRBV11-2
D: TRBD1

DNA: TGCAGTGCTAGAGATGGAACTAGCGGGTTGGATGAGCAGTTCTTC
CDR3: CSARDGTSGLDEQFF
J: TRBJ2-1
size: NA
V: TRBV20-1
D: TRBD2

DNA: TGTGCCAGCAGTTTGGGACATTCGGCCTACGAGCAGTACTTC
CDR3: CASSLGHSAYEQYF
J: TRBJ2-7
size: NA
V: TRBV12-3/TRBV12-4
D: NA

DNA: TGTGCCAGCAGCCAACCGGGACAGGGATACAATGAGCAGTTCTTC
CDR3: CASSQPGQGYNEQFF
J: TRBJ2-1
size: few
V: TRBV7-9
D: TRBD1

DNA: TGTGCCAGCAGCCTTTACGCTCTCCGGGACTTCACAGATACGCAGTATTTT
CDR3: CASSLYALRDFTDTQYF
J: TRBJ2-3
size: NA
V: TRBV4-2
D: NA

DNA: TGTGCCAGCAGCTTAGGAGGCGGGGGGTTGGATACGCAGTATTTT
CDR3: CASSLGGGGLDTQYF
J: TRBJ2-3
size: few
V: TRBV7-2
D: TRBD2

DNA: TGTGCCATCAGTGATCCTCCGGGGGAGGTTGGAAACATTCAGTACTTC
CDR3: CAISDPPGEVGNIQYF
J: TRBJ2-4
size: few
V: TRBV10-3
D: NA

DNA: TGTGCCAGCAGCTTATTTCTTGTTGCGGGGGATGAGCAGTTCTTC
CDR3: CASSLFLVAGDEQFF
J: TRBJ2-1
size: NA
V: TRBV7-2
D: TRBD2

DNA: TGCAGCGTTTCCCAACAGGGGAATACTGAAGCTTTCTTT
CDR3: CSVSQQGNTEAFF
J: TRBJ1-1
size: few
V: TRBV29-1
D: TRBD1

DNA: TGCGCCAGCAGGTTTGGAGAGCGGGGCGAGCAGTACTTC
CDR3: CASRFGERGEQYF
J: TRBJ2-7
size: NA
V: TRBV5-1
D: TRBD2

DNA: TGTGCCAGCCGACCCCTGGGGGAAGCGGGAGGGCAGTTCTTC
CDR3: CASRPLGEAGGQFF
J: TRBJ2-1
size: few
V: TRBV27
D: TRBD2

DNA: TGCAGTGCGGGAGGAGGGGCAGCGGACACCATATATTTT
CDR3: CSAGGGAADTIYF
J: TRBJ1-3
size: NA
V: TRBV20-1
D: NA

DNA: TGTGCCAGCAGTGAGGCTCAGGGGGACACTGAAGCTTTCTTT
CDR3: CASSEAQGDTEAFF
J: TRBJ1-1
size: few
V: TRBV6-1
D: TRBD1

DNA: TGTGCCAGCAGCAACTCCTACGAAGACAGGGGGAACACTGAAGCTTTCTTT
CDR3: CASSNSYEDRGNTEAFF
J: TRBJ1-1
size: few
V: TRBV11-2
D: TRBD1

DNA: TGCAGCGTTGGTTGGAGCGGGAGTAGCGAGCAGTACTTC
CDR3: CSVGWSGSSEQYF
J: TRBJ2-7
size: NA
V: TRBV29-1
D: TRBD2

DNA: TGTGCCACCAAAAGGGTTCTATCGGGAGGGGCAGATACGCAGTATTTT
CDR3: CATKRVLSGGADTQYF
J: TRBJ2-3
size: NA
V: TRBV6-2/TRBV6-3
D: TRBD2

DNA: TGCAGCGTTGCCAACAGGGGCACAGATACGCAGTATTTT
CDR3: CSVANRGTDTQYF
J: TRBJ2-3
size: few
V: TRBV29-1
D: NA

DNA: TGCAGCGGATCCGGGGTTATGAACACTGAAGCTTTCTTT
CDR3: CSGSGVMNTEAFF
J: TRBJ1-1
size: NA
V: TRBV29-1
D: NA

DNA: TGTGCCAGCAGTTTACTAGCGGGAGCTAATGAGCAGTTCTTC
CDR3: CASSLLAGANEQFF
J: TRBJ2-1
size: NA
V: TRBV27
D: TRBD2

DNA: TGTGCCAGCAGTTACGGGATCCTTGGGGCAGATACGCAGTATTTT
CDR3: CASSYGILGADTQYF
J: TRBJ2-3
size: few
V: TRBV6-5
D: NA

DNA: TGCAGTGCTGTAAGACTAGCGGGAGTGGACAAAAACATTCAGTACTTC
CDR3: CSAVRLAGVDKNIQYF
J: TRBJ2-4
size: few
V: TRBV20-1
D: TRBD2

DNA: TGCAGTGCTAGTACAGGGGTATACGAGCAGTACTTC
CDR3: CSASTGVYEQYF
J: TRBJ2-7
size: few
V: TRBV20-1
D: TRBD1

DNA: TGCAGCGTCGCGGCTGTGGGATTCCAGGGTGGCTACACCTTC
CDR3: CSVAAVGFQGGYTF
J: TRBJ1-2
size: few
V: TRBV29-1
D: NA

DNA: TGTGCCAGCAGCGCCGGACTAGCGGGAGGGCCATGGGAGACCCAGTACTTC
CDR3: CASSAGLAGGPWETQYF
J: TRBJ2-5
size: NA
V: TRBV9
D: TRBD2

DNA: TGTGCCAGCTCACTCGGTACAGGAAATGAAAAACTGTTTTTT
CDR3: CASSLGTGNEKLFF
J: TRBJ1-4
size: few
V: TRBV2
D: NA

DNA: TGCAGTGCTAGAGTGGTCAACAGCTGGAACACTGAAGCTTTCTTT
CDR3: CSARVVNSWNTEAFF
J: TRBJ1-1
size: NA
V: TRBV20-1
D: NA

DNA: TGTGCCAGCAGCTTAGGCGTCTCAAATCTCTCTGGAAACACCATATATTTT
CDR3: CASSLGVSNLSGNTIYF
J: TRBJ1-3
size: few
V: TRBV7-6
D: NA

DNA: TGCGCCAGCAGCTTGGCCGCGGGAGGCCTTTACAATGAGCAGTTCTTC
CDR3: CASSLAAGGLYNEQFF
J: TRBJ2-1
size: few
V: TRBV5-1
D: TRBD2

DNA: TGCAGTGCGGATCCGGGACAGGGCTACACCTTC
CDR3: CSADPGQGYTF
J: TRBJ1-2
size: few
V: TRBV20-1
D: TRBD1

DNA: TGTGCCAGCAGCTTAGTGGCAGTAATGAACACTGAAGCTTTCTTT
CDR3: CASSLVAVMNTEAFF
J: TRBJ1-1
size: NA
V: TRBV7-8
D: NA